This T cell receptor (beta chain) was identified during a study of blood T cell repertoires in COVID-19. Overall study context: T cells, B-cell-depleted T cells, or PBMCs provided the cDNA or gDNA that served as material.

How the authors handled the data: Reference gene primer amplification in the assay estimated nucleated cell counts. This table comes from immunoSEQ multiplex PCR, and its TCRdb copy is limited to in-frame clones, with some not included. V, J and clone size reflect that table, while D and trimming were determined from the DNA. The sample has approximately 190,000 clones; approximately 90% are singletons. Ages ranged from about 18 to 89 years, with residence in some 25 US areas. V lost 1 base and J 6 bases, leaving 9 bases between the germline ends. Germline V gene data show CDR1 as SGHAT and CDR2 as FQDESV (reference sequence). The length of the CDR3 is 13 residues.

Sequenced: PBMCs or T cells enriched from blood (not recorded which). The V and J genes are TRBV11-1 and TRBJ1-2; D is unclear. This receptor was taken from a woman between 40 and 55 years old in a cohort exposed to, infected with or recovered from COVID-19 (not recorded which). CDR3 residues: CASSLGTGNGYTF. The DNA of the CDR3 is TGTGCCAGCAGCTTAGGTACCGGGAATGGCTACACCTTC.